The 4 T cell receptor beta chains presented below share a single source sample, sequenced in a study of PD-L1 blockade in urothelial cancer. This table comes from immunoSEQ multiplex PCR, and its TCRdb copy is limited to in-frame clones, with some not included. The repertoire holds 35,000 to 45,000 clones, with roughly four fifths as singletons. The source material was PBMCs, sampled around atezolizumab (anti-PD-L1) treatment. The receptors were sampled from a man between 70 and 80 years old with urothelial cancer.

This clone has just one count. This chain joins TRBV27 and TRBJ2-1; TRBD1 agrees at 8 bases. With 6 bases clipped from V and 6 bases from J, the junction kept 7 bases outside the gene matches. The CDR3 extends over 14 amino acids. Germline V gene data show CDR1 as MNHEY and CDR2 as SMNVEV (reference sequence). Here the CDR3 DNA reads TGTGCCAGCAGGGCGGGACAGGCCATCAATGAGCAGTTCTTC. Amino acids: CASRAGQAINEQFF.

This chain connects TRBV28 to TRBJ1-2, with D tentatively TRBD1 (6 bases). The V gene lost 4 bases and the J gene lost 3 bases, with 18 bases spanning the gap. CDR3 length: 16 residues. From germline, CDR1 is MDHEN and CDR2 SYDVKM. CDR3 coding DNA: TGTGCCAGCAGTTCACCCTTCCTACAGGGCTACTATGGCTACACCTTC. Encoded protein: CASSSPFLQGYYGYTF.

The chain is built from TRBV7-2 and TRBJ2-3, with 13 bases that match TRBD2. The CDR3 has 16 residues. CDR1 is SGHTA, CDR2 FQGNSA, per germline. The J segment lost 6 bases and the V segment lost 0 bases, leaving 3 bases of the junction unmatched. CDR3 DNA sequence: TGTGCCAGCAGCTTAGCGCTACTAGCGGGAGGGGATACGCAGTATTTT. It translates to CASSLALLAGGDTQYF.

The CDR3 sequence: CASSLAGVKSNEQFF. CDR3 DNA sequence: TGTGCCAGCAGCTTAGCGGGAGTAAAGTCGAATGAGCAGTTCTTC. This chain links TRBV5-6 with TRBJ2-1, with 8 bases identical to TRBD2. The CDR3 spans 15 residues. The J segment lost 7 bases and the V segment lost 2 bases, leaving 8 bases of the junction unmatched. Per the germline V gene, CDR1 is SGHDT and CDR2 is YYEEEE. The full variable domain, with the rest looked up from reference TRBV5-6 and TRBJ2-1, is DAGVTQSPTHLIKTRGQQVTLRCSPKSGHDTVSWYQQALGQGPQFIFQYYEEEERQRGNFPDRFSGHQFPNYSSELNVNALLLGDSALYLCASSLAGVKSNEQFFGPGTRLTVL.